The 22 T cell receptor beta chains reported below all come from one sample, sequenced in a study of human versus mouse CDR3 diversity and MHC coevolution. Profiled with immunoSEQ multiplex PCR; TCRdb holds only in-frame clones, not every one. The sample records tens of thousands of clones, roughly 94% being singletons. Sequencing was performed on naive CD4+ T cells from blood. Regarding subset: CD45RO-negative CD62L-positive naive CD4 T cells. These receptors came from a person between 55 and 69 years old in good health.

This chain connects TRBV5-5 to TRBJ2-1, with TRBD2 matching 11 bases. The germline CDR1 and CDR2 sequences are SGHKS and YYEKEE (reference sequence). The CDR3 covers 14 residues. J gave up 12 bases and V 0 bases, and 5 bases lay outside the gene matches. CDR3 coding DNA: TGTGCCAGCAGCTTGGTAGCGGGAGGGCCGCGGCAGTTCTTC. Its protein product is CASSLVAGGPRQFF.

The chain is built from TRBV6-1 and TRBJ2-5, with D possibly TRBD2 on 6 matching bases. Germline V gives CDR1 MNHNS, CDR2 SASEGT. V lost 2 bases, J lost 2 bases, and 9 bases lay in between. The CDR3 consists of 14 residues. This CDR3 reads CASSERDLQETQYF. In DNA form, the CDR3 reads TGTGCCAGCAGTGAAAGGGACTTACAAGAGACCCAGTACTTC.

CDR3 coding DNA: TGTGCCAGCAGTGAAGTGGAGCACGAGCAGTACTTC. Residues: CASSEVEHEQYF. The rearrangement uses TRBV2 and TRBJ2-7; no reliable D call. CDR1 and CDR2 (germline): SNHLY, FYNNEI. This CDR3 is 12 amino acids long. V was cut by 1 base and J by 5 bases, with 6 bases left in between.

The chain is built from TRBV7-8 and TRBJ1-1; D call uncertain. Trimming took off 1 base at V and 1 base at J, with 10 bases between the two ends. CDR1 is SGHVS and CDR2 is FQNEAQ in the germline V gene. The CDR3 runs to 15 residues. In nucleotides, the CDR3 is TGTGCCAGCAGCTTAGTGGAGAGGGCGAACACTGAAGCTTTCTTT. This gives the protein CASSLVERANTEAFF.

This clone has a handful of counts. This rearrangement joins TRBV21-1 to TRBJ1-5; the DNA was not compared with TRBD1, the D call given in the table. TRBV21-1 is reported as a pseudogene. This CDR3 has 17 residues. The CDR3 loop reads CASSRTGRDISNQPQHF. The CDR3 nucleotides are TGTGCCAGCAGCCGGACAGGGAGGGATATTAGCAATCAGCCCCAGCATTTT.

The V gene is TRBV6-5, the J gene TRBJ1-5; D perhaps matches TRBD1 (5 bases). The germline V gene encodes CDR1 MNHEY and CDR2 SVGAGI. The CDR3 spans 15 residues. The V and J ends lost 6 bases and 1 base respectively, with 13 bases between them. The CDR3 is CASRGQGESNQPQHF. The CDR3 DNA reads TGTGCCAGCAGGGGTCAGGGTGAAAGCAATCAGCCCCAGCATTTT.

The rearrangement joins TRBV5-1 to TRBJ1-1; 10 positions agree with TRBD1. The CDR3 is 15 residues long. Trimming at V came to 0 bases and at J to 3 bases, leaving 2 bases not matched to a gene. Germline values: CDR1 SGHRS, CDR2 YFSETQ. In DNA, the CDR3 is TGCGCCAGCAGCTTGGCCGGACAGGGGGACACTGAAGCTTTCTTT. Translation gives CASSLAGQGDTEAFF.

The rearrangement uses TRBV4-1 and TRBJ2-5; TRBD2 agrees at 8 bases. CDR1 is MGHRA and CDR2 is YSYEKL in the germline V gene. The CDR3 is made up of 19 amino acids. The J segment lost 1 base and the V segment lost 4 bases, leaving 17 bases of the junction unmatched. This CDR3 is CASSRARGAGVYPQETQYF. CDR3 in DNA: TGCGCCAGCAGCCGGGCGAGGGGAGCGGGAGTGTACCCCCAAGAGACCCAGTACTTC.

The chain has TRBV18 and TRBJ2-3, with 7 bases matching TRBD2. V trimming: 3 bases; J trimming: 0 bases; junction bases outside the gene matches: 3. CDR3 length: 15 residues. The germline gives CDR1 KGHSH, CDR2 LQKENI. CDR3 DNA: TGTGCCAGCTCACCGCCTAGCGGAAGCACAGATACGCAGTATTTT. Its translation: CASSPPSGSTDTQYF.

V gene TRBV2 combines with J gene TRBJ2-2, with 8 bases matching TRBD1. CDR1 is SNHLY, CDR2 FYNNEI, per germline. This CDR3 contains 17 residues. V was clipped by 1 base and J by 4 bases; unmatched bases: 8. The chain's CDR3 is CASSEGRRGRSTGELFF. CDR3 DNA sequence: TGTGCCAGCAGTGAAGGCCGCAGGGGGCGCAGCACCGGGGAGCTGTTTTTT.

The chain has TRBV7-2 and TRBJ2-7, with D tentatively TRBD1 (6 bases). V dropped 1 base and J dropped 6 bases, with 10 bases sitting between them. Germline CDR1 and CDR2: SGHTA and FQGNSA. The CDR3 extends over 13 amino acids. CDR3 region: CASSLEQGREQYF. As DNA, the CDR3 is TGTGCCAGCAGCTTAGAACAGGGCCGCGAGCAGTACTTC.

The chain joins TRBV7-7 to TRBJ2-3; 10 positions match TRBD2. The CDR3 contains 14 residues. J gave up 10 bases and V 1 base, and 5 bases lay outside the gene matches. Germline V lookup: CDR1 SSHAT, CDR2 FNYEAQ (reference sequence). The CDR3, as DNA: TGTGCCAGCAGCTTAGACAGCGGGAGGGCCCCGCAGTATTTT. This gives the protein CASSLDSGRAPQYF. Full variable domain (outside the CDR3, taken from reference TRBV7-7 and TRBJ2-3): GAGVSQSPRYKVTKRGQDVTLRCDPISSHATLYWYQQALGQGPEFLTYFNYEAQPDKSGLPSDRFSAERPEGSISTLTIQRTEQRDSAMYRCASSLDSGRAPQYFGPGTRLTVL.

This rearrangement joins TRBV19 to TRBJ2-3, with TRBD2 matching 7 bases. V shed 4 bases, J shed 1 base, and the junction held 2 bases outside the gene matches. This CDR3 has 14 amino acids. The germline gives CDR1 LNHDA, CDR2 SQIVND (reference sequence). This CDR3 is CASSKLAGTDTQYF. The CDR3 nucleotides read TGTGCCAGTAGTAAGCTAGCGGGCACAGATACGCAGTATTTT.

This sequence joins TRBV5-4 and TRBJ2-7; 9 nucleotides line up with TRBD2. CDR3 length equals 15 residues. V was clipped by 4 bases and J by 3 bases; unmatched bases: 8. Germline V gives CDR1 SGHNT, CDR2 YYREEE (reference sequence). CDR3: CASSPTMTSGYEQYF. Written as DNA, the CDR3 is TGTGCCAGCAGCCCCACAATGACTAGCGGCTACGAGCAGTACTTC.

The DNA of the CDR3 is TGTGCCAGTAGTCGGCTAGCGGGAGAAGTCGGCTACGAGCAGTACTTC. Its translation is CASSRLAGEVGYEQYF. This chain links TRBV19 with TRBJ2-7, with 10 bases matching TRBD2. Germline V CDR1 and CDR2: LNHDA, SQIVND (reference sequence). The V gene end was trimmed by 5 bases and the J gene end by 3 bases; junction bases not matched to a gene: 10. The CDR3 is 16 residues long.

The CDR3: CASSLGGGSYEQYF. The DNA of the CDR3 is TGTGCCAGCAGCTTAGGCGGGGGGTCCTACGAGCAGTACTTC. The rearrangement links TRBV7-9 to TRBJ2-7; 8 bases are a match to TRBD2. Germline V lookup: CDR1 SEHNR, CDR2 FQNEAQ (reference sequence). CDR3 length: 14 residues. V dropped 1 base and J dropped 1; count of bases not matched to a gene: 0.

A note on this clone: The junction departs from the called germline gene at one end, perhaps through a read error. This chain uses TRBV6-5 with TRBJ1-3; D call uncertain. Germline V gives CDR1 MNHEY, CDR2 SVGAGI. This CDR3 has 13 amino acids. The CDR3 is CATRESLSNTIHF. The CDR3 nucleotides are TGTGCCACCCGGGAATCATTGAGCAACACCATACATTTT.

This chain joins TRBV6-5 and TRBJ2-5; 7 bases match TRBD1. V shed 2 bases, J shed 4 bases, and the junction held 4 bases outside the gene matches. CDR1 MNHEY and CDR2 SVGAGI come from the germline V gene. There are 14 residues in the CDR3. CDR3: CASSYPNRGETQYF. As DNA, the CDR3 is TGTGCCAGCAGTTACCCCAACAGGGGAGAGACCCAGTACTTC.

The CDR3 protein is CASSRLRTDTQYF. The CDR3 bases are TGTGCCAGCAGCCGACTTCGGACAGATACGCAGTATTTT. The chain uses TRBV11-1 and TRBJ2-3; D gene unclear. This CDR3 contains 13 residues. Per germline, CDR1 SGHAT and CDR2 FQDESV (reference sequence). Trimming removed 5 bases from V and 3 bases from J, with 9 bases in between.

The chain couples TRBV23-1 to TRBJ2-7, with D maybe TRBD2 (5 bases). TRBV23-1 carries the ORF label, with uncertain function. V shed 10 bases and J shed 2 bases, with 18 bases lying between them. The CDR3 covers 14 residues. This chain's CDR3 is CATPKGVFAYEQYF. CDR3 DNA sequence: TGCGCCACCCCGAAGGGAGTTTTCGCCTACGAGCAGTACTTC.

V and J are TRBV25-1 and TRBJ1-1, with 7 bases matching TRBD1. Germline V gene data show CDR1 as MGHDK and CDR2 as SYGVNS. This CDR3 spans 13 amino acids. Trimming removed 4 bases from V and 4 bases from J; junction bases left unmatched: 3. The CDR3 sequence: CASSARQGTEAFF. DNA for the CDR3: TGTGCCAGCAGTGCCCGACAGGGCACTGAAGCTTTCTTT.

This clone showed up just once. The J gene is TRBJ2-2, the V gene TRBV2, with D maybe TRBD2 (6 bases). Germline V gives CDR1 SNHLY, CDR2 FYNNEI. CDR3 length: 16 residues. With 3 bases removed from V and 0 bases from J, the gap between germline ends came to 11 bases. The CDR3 region has the DNA TGTGCCAGCAGTGAGGAGGGACTGGCGAACACCGGGGAGCTGTTTTTT. Its protein product is CASSEEGLANTGELFF.